Below are 27 T cell receptor beta chains sequenced from a single sample in a study of blood T cell repertoires in COVID-19. Repertoires were generated with immunoSEQ multiplex PCR, while TCRdb's copy carries only in-frame clones and drops some. The sample consists of about 200,000 clones, about 87% of them appearing once. The material sequenced was peripheral blood. The origin of the receptors is a man aged 60-69 years who had recovered from COVID-19.

The chain links TRBV6-6 to TRBJ1-5; no clear D. Trimming took 6 bases from V and 1 from J, leaving 13 bases between them. Looked up from germline, CDR1 is MNHNY and CDR2 is SVGAGI (reference sequence). CDR3 size: 15 residues. The CDR3 loop reads CASRTLAGSNQPQHF. CDR3 coding DNA: TGTGCCAGCAGAACCTTGGCGGGAAGCAATCAGCCCCAGCATTTT.

The chain combines TRBV27 with TRBJ1-5; possible D gene TRBD1, 6 bases. This CDR3 has 17 residues. Trimming stripped 6 bases from V and 1 base from J, with 19 bases between. Germline assignment: CDR1 MNHEY and CDR2 SMNVEV (reference sequence). In nucleotides, the CDR3 is TGTGCCAGCAGGCGAACCGGGGCCCAGGGGAGCAATCAGCCCCAGCATTTT. Translated, it gives CASRRTGAQGSNQPQHF.

The chain has TRBV19 and TRBJ1-2; 8 bases are shared with TRBD1. Losses at the gene ends were 6 bases for V and 1 base for J; bases not matched to a gene: 10. The length of the CDR3 is 16 residues. The germline V gene has CDR1 LNHDA and CDR2 SQIVND (reference sequence). The CDR3 bases are TGTGCCAGTAGCAAACCAGGGGGCCGGAGTAACTATGGCTACACCTTC. This translates into CASSKPGGRSNYGYTF.

This sequence joins TRBV30 and TRBJ1-1, with D possibly matching TRBD1 (5 bases). The CDR3 spans 13 residues. The V gene lost 5 bases and the J gene lost 0 bases, with 10 bases spanning the gap. Germline loops: CDR1 GTSNPN, CDR2 SVGIG (reference sequence). The CDR3 protein is CAWRTNMNTEAFF. CDR3 DNA sequence: TGTGCCTGGCGGACAAATATGAACACTGAAGCTTTCTTT.

The chain employs TRBV7-2 and TRBJ2-1; tentatively, D is TRBD2 (6 bases). Between the trimmed V and J ends, which lost 5 bases and 10 bases, there was a span of 15 bases. Germline V lookup: CDR1 SGHTA, CDR2 FQGNSA. CDR3 length: 13 amino acids. CDR3 nucleotide sequence: TGTGCCAGCAGCCCCGGAGGGCCAGGGGAGCAGTTCTTC. Translation: CASSPGGPGEQFF. Variable domain in full (rest from reference TRBV7-2 and TRBJ2-1): GAGVSQSPSNKVTEKGKDVELRCDPISGHTALYWYRQSLGQGLEFLIYFQGNSAPDKSGLPSDRFSAERTGGSVSTLTIQRTQQEDSAVYLCASSPGGPGEQFFGPGTRLTVL.

The genes are TRBV19 and TRBJ2-6; 8 positions match TRBD2. The CDR3 consists of 15 residues. CDR1 and CDR2 from the germline V gene are LNHDA and SQIVND (reference sequence). J lost 0 bases, V lost 7 bases, and 2 bases had no gene match. Written as DNA, the CDR3 is TGTGCCAGTAAAGCGGGGGTCTCTGGGGCCAACGTCCTGACTTTC. Its protein product is CASKAGVSGANVLTF.

V gene TRBV6-5 combines with J gene TRBJ2-3, with D uncertain. Germline V CDR1 and CDR2: MNHEY, SVGAGI. The CDR3 spans 13 residues. The V and J ends lost 6 bases and 2 bases respectively, with 9 bases between them. Here the CDR3 reads CASSHEATDTQYF. DNA for the CDR3: TGTGCCAGCAGCCACGAAGCCACAGATACGCAGTATTTT.

V is TRBV24-1 and J is TRBJ2-5; the D gene is possibly TRBD2 (6 bases). The CDR3 is 16 residues long. V lost 3 bases to trimming and J lost 5 bases, with 18 bases between them. Per germline, CDR1 KGHDR and CDR2 SFDVKD. CDR3 bases: TGTGCCACCAGTGATGGGAGGTCAGGGCCTGGGGAGACCCAGTACTTC. It translates to CATSDGRSGPGETQYF.

This clone has a single count. The chain joins TRBV5-1 to TRBJ2-7, with 9 nucleotides matching TRBD2. The CDR3 is 15 amino acids. Losses at the gene ends were 0 bases for V and 3 bases for J; bases not matched to a gene: 4. Germline loops: CDR1 SGHRS, CDR2 YFSETQ. For the CDR3, the DNA is TGCGCCAGCAGCTTGGCGTCTAGCGGGGACTACGAGCAGTACTTC. Translating it yields CASSLASSGDYEQYF.

The chain joins TRBV30 to TRBJ2-6; D is unclear. This CDR3 comprises 16 residues. CDR1 is GTSNPN and CDR2 is SVGIG in the germline V gene (reference sequence). Trimming cost V 2 bases and J 0 bases, with 11 bases left between them. CDR3 region: CAWSYRRSSGANVLTF. The CDR3 DNA follows: TGTGCCTGGAGTTACCGACGGAGCTCTGGGGCCAACGTCCTGACTTTC.

This clone was recorded a few times. The chain joins TRBV30 to TRBJ1-5; 9 bases are a match to TRBD1. The germline gives CDR1 GTSNPN, CDR2 SVGIG (reference sequence). The CDR3 runs to 15 residues. V dropped 5 bases and J dropped 4; count of bases not matched to a gene: 9. The CDR3 DNA follows: TGTGCCTGGCGTCGAGGGACAGGGCAGAATCAGCCCCAGCATTTT. This gives the protein CAWRRGTGQNQPQHF.

This clone was seen a single time. The genes are TRBV29-1 and TRBJ2-7, with D maybe TRBD2 (5 bases). V was shortened by 7 bases and J by 6 bases, with 16 bases between the two germline ends. CDR1 SQVTM and CDR2 ANQGSEA come from the germline V gene. The CDR3 has 12 residues. DNA for the CDR3: TGCAGCGGGCAGGAGGCAGCAGCCGAGCAGTACTTC. Translation gives CSGQEAAAEQYF.

The V and J genes are TRBV5-1 and TRBJ1-1; 7 nucleotides match TRBD1. The CDR3 sequence is 16 residues long. The J segment lost 7 bases and the V segment lost 3 bases, leaving 15 bases of the junction unmatched. Germline V CDR1 and CDR2: SGHRS, YFSETQ. The DNA of the CDR3 is TGCGCCAGCAGCTACGACCGAACAGGGGACGTTAATGAAGCTTTCTTT. It specifies CASSYDRTGDVNEAFF. Using reference TRBV5-1 and TRBJ1-1 for the parts outside the CDR3, the full variable domain is KAGVTQTPRYLIKTRGQQVTLSCSPISGHRSVSWYQQTPGQGLQFLFEYFSETQRNKGNFPGRFSGRQFSNSRSEMNVSTLELGDSALYLCASSYDRTGDVNEAFFGQGTRLTVV.

V and J are TRBV19 and TRBJ1-3; D unresolved. The CDR3 consists of 14 residues. Germline values: CDR1 LNHDA, CDR2 SQIVND (reference sequence). V gave up 3 bases and J gave up 1 base, with 7 bases separating them. The CDR3 bases are TGTGCCAGTAGTATGGAGGGTTCTGGAAACACCATATATTTT. Translated, it gives CASSMEGSGNTIYF.

The genes are TRBV19 and TRBJ2-3, with TRBD1 matching 10 bases. The CDR3 has 15 amino acids. Per germline, CDR1 LNHDA and CDR2 SQIVND (reference sequence). Trimming cost V 6 bases and J 0 bases; bases outside gene matches: 3. CDR3 protein: CASRRQGASTDTQYF. The CDR3 DNA reads TGTGCCAGTAGGAGACAGGGGGCTAGCACAGATACGCAGTATTTT.

The chain employs TRBV27 and TRBJ1-4; TRBD1 matches at 10 bases. J gave up 8 bases and V 10 bases, and 7 bases lay outside the gene matches. The germline V gene encodes CDR1 MNHEY and CDR2 SMNVEV (reference sequence). The length of the CDR3 is 13 residues. DNA for the CDR3: TGTGCCACCGGGACAGGGGCCTCGGAAAAACTGTTTTTT. It translates to CATGTGASEKLFF.

The rearrangement uses TRBV24-1 and TRBJ2-1; 9 bases align to TRBD2. The CDR3 is 14 residues long. With 7 bases clipped from V and 6 bases from J, the junction kept 6 bases outside the gene matches. Per the germline V gene, CDR1 is KGHDR and CDR2 is SFDVKD. CDR3 nucleotide sequence: TGTGCCACCAGCGACTCTAGCGGGATCAATGAGCAGTTCTTC. Amino acid sequence: CATSDSSGINEQFF.

The V gene is TRBV13, the J gene TRBJ2-1, with D perhaps TRBD2 (5 bases). This CDR3 is 16 amino acids long. V dropped 5 bases and J dropped 0 bases, with 14 bases sitting between them. In germline, CDR1 is PRHDT, CDR2 FYEKMQ (reference sequence). The CDR3 sequence is CASSTRTASSYNEQFF. The CDR3 region has the DNA TGTGCCAGCAGCACCCGGACTGCGAGCTCCTACAATGAGCAGTTCTTC.

The CDR3 loop is CASSIRRAGNTIYF. For the CDR3, the DNA is TGTGCCAGTAGTATTCGGAGGGCTGGAAACACCATATATTTT. The chain carries TRBV19 and TRBJ1-3; D is unresolved. CDR3 length: 14 amino acids. CDR1 is LNHDA, CDR2 SQIVND, per germline (reference sequence). The V and J ends lost 3 bases and 2 bases respectively, with 8 bases between them.

This chain links TRBV19 with TRBJ1-5, with no clear D. The CDR3 covers 11 residues. V was pared by 6 bases and J by 13 bases, with 13 bases between. Germline lookup yields CDR1 LNHDA and CDR2 SQIVND (reference sequence). CDR3 nucleotides: TGTGCCAGTAGCGGGAGAGGGTCACAGCATTTT. Translated, it gives CASSGRGSQHF.

The rearrangement joins TRBV5-4 to TRBJ2-7, with 9 bases fitting TRBD2. This CDR3 has 18 amino acids. V lost 0 bases and J lost 5; bases outside the gene matches: 15. The germline CDR1 and CDR2 sequences are SGHNT and YYREEE (reference sequence). This CDR3 is CASSLVSVAGGLHNEQYF. In DNA, the CDR3 is TGTGCCAGCAGCTTGGTCAGCGTGGCGGGAGGGCTTCATAACGAGCAGTACTTC.

This clone was observed at least ten times. The CDR3 region is CASSQDGIGLNEQFF. The CDR3, as DNA: TGTGCCAGCAGCCAAGACGGGATCGGGTTAAATGAGCAGTTCTTC. The chain combines TRBV3-1 (or the pseudogene TRBV3-2) with TRBJ2-1, with a weak D call TRBD2 (5 bases). This CDR3 has 15 amino acids. Deletions cut 0 bases from V and 7 bases from J, with 13 bases between. The germline CDR1 and CDR2 sequences are LGHDT and YNNKEL (reference sequence).

The chain employs TRBV6-5 and TRBJ1-2, with unresolved D. Between the trimmed V and J ends, which lost 7 bases and 4 bases, there was a span of 13 bases. Germline V gene sequence: CDR1 MNHEY, CDR2 SVGAGI. The CDR3 is 13 amino acids. This CDR3 is CASNPGLLYGYTF. In DNA form, the CDR3 reads TGTGCCAGCAACCCTGGACTCCTCTATGGCTACACCTTC.

The rearrangement links TRBV6-5 to TRBJ1-1; 8 bases are shared with TRBD1. This CDR3 has 14 residues. The trim removed 0 bases at V and 4 bases at J, leaving 1 base unmatched. CDR1 and CDR2 (germline): MNHEY, SVGAGI. The CDR3 protein is CASSYSGQGTEAFF. In DNA, the CDR3 is TGTGCCAGCAGTTACTCTGGACAGGGCACTGAAGCTTTCTTT.

The chain employs TRBV5-1 and TRBJ2-5; 9 nucleotides match TRBD1. This CDR3 has 18 residues. Germline-derived CDR1 and CDR2 are SGHRS and YFSETQ. Trimming cost V 0 bases and J 4 bases; bases outside gene matches: 13. CDR3 coding DNA: TGCGCCAGCAGCTTGGATATCCGACAGGGGGGGAATCGAGAGACCCAGTACTTC. Its protein product is CASSLDIRQGGNRETQYF.

This sequence joins TRBV5-4 and TRBJ1-2; TRBD1 is a possible D gene (6 bases). This CDR3 is built from 14 residues. Germline CDR1 is SGHNT and CDR2 is YYREEE (reference sequence). Trimming cost V 5 bases and J 1 base, with 12 bases left between them. The CDR3 DNA reads as TGTGCCAGCAGAACAGGGACGGGTAACTATGGCTACACCTTC. This translates into CASRTGTGNYGYTF.

The chain uses TRBV6-6 and TRBJ2-7; D not resolved. The germline V gene encodes CDR1 MNHNY and CDR2 SVGAGI (reference sequence). V shed 6 bases and J shed 2 bases, with 8 bases lying between them. The CDR3 runs to 12 residues. CDR3 protein: CASSLIPYEQYF. The DNA for the CDR3 is TGTGCCAGCAGCCTTATTCCCTACGAGCAGTACTTC.